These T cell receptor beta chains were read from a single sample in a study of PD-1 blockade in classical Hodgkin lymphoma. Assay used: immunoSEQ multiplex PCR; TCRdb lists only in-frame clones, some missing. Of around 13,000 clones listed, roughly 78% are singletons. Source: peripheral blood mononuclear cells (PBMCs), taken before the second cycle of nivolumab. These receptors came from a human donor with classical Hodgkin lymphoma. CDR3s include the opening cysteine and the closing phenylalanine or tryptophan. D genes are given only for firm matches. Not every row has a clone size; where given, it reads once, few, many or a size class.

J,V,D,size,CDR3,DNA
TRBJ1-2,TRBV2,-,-,CASSTRTANYGYTF,TGTGCCAGCAGTACCCGGACGGCGAACTATGGCTACACCTTC
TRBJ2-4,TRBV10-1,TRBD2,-,CASSEGTSGGQNIQYF,TGCGCCAGCAGTGAAGGGACTAGCGGGGGCCAAAACATTCAGTACTTC
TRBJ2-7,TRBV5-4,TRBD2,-,CASSKAGGGFGYEQYF,TGTGCCAGCAGCAAGGCGGGCGGGGGGTTCGGCTACGAGCAGTACTTC
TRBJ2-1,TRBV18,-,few,CASQAPQPGNEQFF,TGTGCCAGCCAAGCGCCCCAACCCGGGAATGAGCAGTTCTTC
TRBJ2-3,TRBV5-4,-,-,CASSPSGDTQYF,TGTGCCAGCAGCCCTAGTGGAGATACGCAGTATTTT
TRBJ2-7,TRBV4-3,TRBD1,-,CASSQDRTGDYEQYF,TGCGCCAGCAGCCAAGACAGGACAGGAGACTACGAGCAGTACTTC
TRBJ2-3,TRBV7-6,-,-,CASSATVQGGRTLVDRDTQYF,TGTGCCAGCAGCGCCACCGTACAGGGGGGGAGGACCCTCGTAGATCGAGATACGCAGTATTTT
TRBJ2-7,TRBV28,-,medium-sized,CASSLISSYEQYF,TGTGCCAGCAGTTTAATTTCCTCCTACGAGCAGTACTTC
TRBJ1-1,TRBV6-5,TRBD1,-,CASSIFRDSEAFF,TGTGCCAGCAGTATATTCCGGGACAGTGAAGCTTTCTTT
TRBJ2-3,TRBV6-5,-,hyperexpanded,CASGAGAGTDTQYF,TGTGCCAGCGGGGCGGGGGCAGGCACAGATACGCAGTATTTT
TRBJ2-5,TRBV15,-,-,CATSPDLYQETQYF,TGTGCCACCAGCCCGGACCTGTACCAAGAGACCCAGTACTTC
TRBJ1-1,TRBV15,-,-,CATSRDMAQGAFF,TGTGCCACCAGCAGAGATATGGCCCAGGGAGCTTTCTTT
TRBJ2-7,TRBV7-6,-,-,CASSLDGAPFYEQYF,TGTGCCAGCAGCTTAGACGGGGCGCCCTTCTACGAGCAGTACTTC
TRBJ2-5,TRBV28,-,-,CASSLWARKETQYF,TGTGCCAGCAGTTTATGGGCTAGAAAGGAGACCCAGTACTTC
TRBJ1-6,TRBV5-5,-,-,CASSLAGGAGTNSPLHF,TGTGCCAGCAGCTTGGCGGGCGGGGCAGGGACTAATTCACCCCTCCACTTT
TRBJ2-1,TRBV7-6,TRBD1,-,CASSLHVDRTNEQFF,TGTGCCAGCAGCTTACACGTGGACAGGACCAATGAGCAGTTCTTC
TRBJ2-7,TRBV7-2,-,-,CASSHGTPYEQYF,TGTGCCAGCAGCCACGGAACCCCCTACGAGCAGTACTTC
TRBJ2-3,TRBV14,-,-,CASSQALTRADTQYF,TGTGCCAGCAGCCAAGCTCTCACTCGCGCAGATACGCAGTATTTT
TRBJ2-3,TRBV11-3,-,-,CASSSRAFGDTQYF,TGTGCCAGCAGCTCCCGGGCCTTCGGAGATACGCAGTATTTT
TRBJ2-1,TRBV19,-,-,CASSIYNEQFF,TGTGCCAGTAGTATCTACAATGAGCAGTTCTTC
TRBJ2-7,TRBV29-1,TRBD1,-,CSVELGTELPYEQYF,TGCAGCGTTGAGCTGGGGACAGAACTACCCTACGAGCAGTACTTC
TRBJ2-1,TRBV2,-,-,CASSDPRRSYNEQFF,TGTGCCAGCAGTGACCCGCGAAGGTCCTACAATGAGCAGTTCTTC
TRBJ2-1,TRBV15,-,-,CATSRDGKDNEQFF,TGTGCCACCAGCCGGGACGGGAAAGACAATGAGCAGTTCTTC
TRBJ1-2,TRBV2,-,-,CASSGLGHSYGYTF,TGTGCCAGCAGTGGTCTGGGGCACAGCTATGGCTACACCTTC
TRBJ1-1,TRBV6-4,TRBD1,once,CASSQEYNRGNTEAFF,TGTGCCAGCAGTCAGGAATACAACAGGGGAAACACTGAAGCTTTCTTT
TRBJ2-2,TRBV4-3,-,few,CASSQDFNGGELFF,TGCGCCAGCAGCCAAGATTTCAACGGCGGGGAGCTGTTTTTT
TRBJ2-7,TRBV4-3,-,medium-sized,CASSQDLAGGTYEQYF,TGCGCCAGCAGCCAAGATTTGGCAGGGGGGACCTACGAGCAGTACTTC
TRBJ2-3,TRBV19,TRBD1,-,CASSTGQGVYGTDTQYF,TGTGCCAGTAGTACAGGACAGGGGGTTTACGGCACAGATACGCAGTATTTT
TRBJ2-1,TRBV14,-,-,CASSLFDEQFF,TGTGCCAGCAGCCTTTTCGATGAGCAGTTCTTC
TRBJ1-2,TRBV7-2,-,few,CASSLVGGQSSGYTF,TGTGCCAGCAGCTTAGTGGGAGGACAGTCTTCTGGCTACACCTTC
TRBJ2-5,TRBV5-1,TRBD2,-,CASSERPGLAGGETQYF,TGCGCCAGCAGCGAACGCCCGGGACTAGCGGGGGGAGAGACCCAGTACTTC
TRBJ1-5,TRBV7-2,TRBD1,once,CASSLQGDGNQPQHF,TGTGCCAGCAGCTTACAGGGGGATGGCAATCAGCCCCAGCATTTT
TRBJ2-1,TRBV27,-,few,CASSFSLLYNEQFF,TGTGCCAGCAGTTTTTCGCTATTATACAATGAGCAGTTCTTC